This TCR beta chain derives from a study of CD8+ T cells in alopecia areata. Study summary: The protocol delivered tofacitinib for 6 to 18 months, then withdrew it for 6 months. Study-wide results and limits: Sequencing of scalp tissue also captures the resident alphabeta T cells of normal skin.

The germline V and J ends were trimmed by 2 bases and 5 bases, with 13 bases remaining between them. The V gene's germline CDR1 is MNHEY and CDR2 SVGAGI. The CDR3 length is 14 residues. This clone was counted ten times or more. Its antigen is still unknown. RNA extraction was followed by reverse transcription into cDNA, which acted as the sequencing template. This table comes from immunoSEQ multiplex PCR, and its TCRdb copy is limited to in-frame clones, with some not included. The table includes tens of thousands of clones, roughly 61% detected once. Lesional scalp tissue (obtained by punch biopsy) and peripheral blood were collected from alopecia areata patients. Isolation of CD4+ and CD8+ T cells from PBMCs was achieved by sorting.

Sample: CD8+ T cells sorted from blood, taken at week 0. This sequence was found in a human donor with alopecia areata. The chain couples TRBV6-5 to TRBJ2-7, with a weak D call TRBD2 (6 bases). CDR3 in DNA: TGTGCCAGCAGTTACGCCCAGGGACTCGACGAGCAGTACTTC. This encodes CASSYAQGLDEQYF.